This T cell receptor (beta chain) derives from a study of control samples from healthy donors and cancer patients (TCRdb year 2020). Library creation used the immunoSEQ multiplex PCR assay. This is the immuneACCESS table as TCRdb keeps it, with only in-frame sequences that have V and J called. A part of the clones is gone; compared with another copy, unresolved V genes explain less than half, and the rest is unexplained. This sample's table contains about 210,000 clones. Approximately 2.2% of the sample is held by the ten biggest clonotypes. With respect to this clone: What this receptor recognizes is not known.

Clipping removes 1 base from V and 4 bases from J, with 7 as the unmatched junction base count. The CDR3 contains 16 residues, cysteine and phenylalanine counted. Only CDR3 DNA is held: 48 bases, read in frame from base 1. CDR1 LGHDT and CDR2 YNNKEL were looked up in the germline V gene (reference sequence). The rearranged chain carries TRBV3-1 (or the pseudogene TRBV3-2) and TRBJ2-3; 8 nucleotides in the junction match TRBD1. The TCR sequence derives from a woman in her 30s in good health. The sequencing input was blood. The nucleotide sequence is TGTGCCAGCAGCCAAGTGGACAGGGAATGGGCAGATACGCAGTATTTT. Its translation reads: CASSQVDREWADTQYF.